A single T cell receptor (beta chain) is shown here with its context. Its antigen remains unidentified. The data originate from a study of cytomegalovirus exposure and HLA in healthy donors. It was with 60 Vbeta and 13 Jbeta primers that the PCR ran. Sequencing was performed with immunoSEQ multiplex PCR; in TCRdb, only in-frame clones are kept and a portion is missing. The sample holds about 130,000 clones, about 82% seen once. Healthy bone marrow donors made up the cohort. Regarding the study as a whole: Specificity of a few CMV-associated chains for CMV antigens was verified in vitro. Sequencing depth roughly uniform across donors was assumed in presence/absence analyses.

Trimming cost V 1 base and J 8 bases; bases outside gene matches: 7. Germline values: CDR1 SGDLS, CDR2 YYNGEE. CDR3 length: 15 residues. Sequenced sample: PBMCs. The V call is TRBV9, the J call TRBJ2-1; 9 bases fit TRBD2. The receptor was isolated from a boy younger than 18 in good health and CMV-seronegative. The CDR3 reads CASSVWREGRDEQFF. CDR3 nucleotides: TGTGCCAGCAGCGTATGGCGGGAGGGCCGGGATGAGCAGTTCTTC.